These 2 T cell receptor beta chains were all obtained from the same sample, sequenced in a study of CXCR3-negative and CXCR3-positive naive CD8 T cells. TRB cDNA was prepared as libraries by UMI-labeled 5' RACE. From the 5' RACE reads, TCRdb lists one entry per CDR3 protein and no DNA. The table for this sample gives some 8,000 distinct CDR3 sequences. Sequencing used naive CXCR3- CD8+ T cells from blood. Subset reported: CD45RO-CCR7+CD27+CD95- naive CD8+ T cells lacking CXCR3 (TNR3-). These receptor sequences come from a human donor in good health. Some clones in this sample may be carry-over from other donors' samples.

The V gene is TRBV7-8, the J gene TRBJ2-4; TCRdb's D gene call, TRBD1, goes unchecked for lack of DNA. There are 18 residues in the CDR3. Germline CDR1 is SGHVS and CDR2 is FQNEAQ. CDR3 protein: CASSYPVGEGQGENIQYF.

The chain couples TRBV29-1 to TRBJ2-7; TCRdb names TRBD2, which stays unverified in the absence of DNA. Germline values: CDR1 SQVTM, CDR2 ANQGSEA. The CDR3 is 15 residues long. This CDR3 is CSVEGSSGPSYEQYF.